What follows describes a single T cell receptor beta chain. This entry is derived from a study of OX40 agonist ivuxolimab in advanced cancers. Sequencing was performed with immunoSEQ multiplex PCR; in TCRdb, only in-frame clones are kept and a portion is missing. This table has some 77,000 clones, around 92% appearing once. Sequenced material: CD4+ or CD8+ T cells sorted from blood, taken in a trial of the OX40 agonist ivuxolimab. The origin of this receptor is an adult with an advanced solid tumor such as melanoma, head and neck, liver or kidney cancer.

The CDR3 nucleotides are TGTGCCAGCAGCGTAGGGGACCAGGGTGCCGGAAACACCATATATTTT. Protein: CASSVGDQGAGNTIYF. The rearrangement uses TRBV9 and TRBJ1-3; a weak D match, TRBD1 (5 bases). CDR3 length: 16 amino acids. Trimming stripped 0 bases from V and 4 bases from J, with 14 bases between. The germline V gene encodes CDR1 SGDLS and CDR2 YYNGEE.